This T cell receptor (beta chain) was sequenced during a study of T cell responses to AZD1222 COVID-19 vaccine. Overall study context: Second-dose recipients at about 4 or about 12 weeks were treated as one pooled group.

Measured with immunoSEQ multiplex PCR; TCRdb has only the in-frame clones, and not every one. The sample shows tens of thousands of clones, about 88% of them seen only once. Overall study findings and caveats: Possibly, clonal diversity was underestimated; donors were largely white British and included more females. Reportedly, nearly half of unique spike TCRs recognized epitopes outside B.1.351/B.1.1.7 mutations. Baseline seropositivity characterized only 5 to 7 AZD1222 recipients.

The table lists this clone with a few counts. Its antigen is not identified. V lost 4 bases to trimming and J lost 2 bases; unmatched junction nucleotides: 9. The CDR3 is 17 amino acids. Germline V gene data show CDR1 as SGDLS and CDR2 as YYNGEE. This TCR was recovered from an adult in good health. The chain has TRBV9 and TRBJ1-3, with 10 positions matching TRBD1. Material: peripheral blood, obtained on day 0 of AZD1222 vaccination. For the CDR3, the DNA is TGTGCCAGCAGCCTCCGACAGGGGGCGCGTACTGGAAACACCATATATTTT. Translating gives CASSLRQGARTGNTIYF.